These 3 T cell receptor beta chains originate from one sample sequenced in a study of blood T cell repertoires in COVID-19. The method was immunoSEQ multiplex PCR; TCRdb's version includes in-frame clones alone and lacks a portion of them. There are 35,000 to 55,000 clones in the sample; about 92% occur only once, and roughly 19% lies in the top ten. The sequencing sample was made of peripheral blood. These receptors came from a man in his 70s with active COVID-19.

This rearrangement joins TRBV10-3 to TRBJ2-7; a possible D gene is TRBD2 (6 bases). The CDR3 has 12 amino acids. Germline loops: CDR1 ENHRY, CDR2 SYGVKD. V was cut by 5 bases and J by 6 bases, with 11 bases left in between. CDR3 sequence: CAISQGAGEQYF. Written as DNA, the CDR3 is TGTGCCATCAGTCAGGGAGCGGGCGAGCAGTACTTC.

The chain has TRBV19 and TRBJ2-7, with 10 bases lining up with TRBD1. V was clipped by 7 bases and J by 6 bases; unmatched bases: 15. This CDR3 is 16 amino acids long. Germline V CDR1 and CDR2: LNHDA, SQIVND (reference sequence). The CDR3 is CASTPEGTGVGGEQYF. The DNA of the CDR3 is TGTGCCAGTACCCCGGAGGGGACAGGGGTTGGCGGCGAGCAGTACTTC. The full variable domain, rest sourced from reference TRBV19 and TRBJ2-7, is DGGITQSPKYLFRKEGQNVTLSCEQNLNHDAMYWYRQDPGQGLRLIYYSQIVNDFQKGDIAEGYSVSREKKESFPLTVTSAQKNPTAFYLCASTPEGTGVGGEQYFGPGTRLTVT.

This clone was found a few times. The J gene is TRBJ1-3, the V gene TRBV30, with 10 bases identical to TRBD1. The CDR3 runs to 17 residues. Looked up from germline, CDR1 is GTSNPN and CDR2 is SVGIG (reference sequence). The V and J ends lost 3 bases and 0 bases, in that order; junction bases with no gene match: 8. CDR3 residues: CAWRAGQGSSSGNTIYF. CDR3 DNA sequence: TGTGCCTGGAGGGCGGGACAGGGGTCGAGCTCTGGAAACACCATATATTTT.